This TCR beta chain was recorded in a study of shared clonotypes between healthy human individuals. This CDR3 spans 13 amino acids. V lost 5 bases, J lost 7 bases, and 13 bases lay in between. Germline CDR1 is SGHRS and CDR2 is YFSETQ. Study-level results: Rarefaction showed that sequencing of sorted subsets was incomplete (despite large depth).

This table comes from immunoSEQ multiplex PCR, and its TCRdb copy is limited to in-frame clones, with some not included. The sample carries 2 million to 3 million clones, roughly 92% recorded once. CD45RA+ naive and CD45RA-negative memory subsets were separated from CD4+ cells. Remarks on this clone: Antigen unknown.

Sequencing input: naive CD4+ T cells sorted from blood. Stated subset: CD45RA+ positively selected. The chain carries TRBV5-1 and TRBJ2-1; D might be TRBD2 (5 bases). The source of this sequence is a man between 18 and 35 years old in good health. CDR3 DNA sequence: TGCGCCAGCAGTTCGATAGAGGGAAATGAGCAGTTCTTC. This codes for CASSSIEGNEQFF.